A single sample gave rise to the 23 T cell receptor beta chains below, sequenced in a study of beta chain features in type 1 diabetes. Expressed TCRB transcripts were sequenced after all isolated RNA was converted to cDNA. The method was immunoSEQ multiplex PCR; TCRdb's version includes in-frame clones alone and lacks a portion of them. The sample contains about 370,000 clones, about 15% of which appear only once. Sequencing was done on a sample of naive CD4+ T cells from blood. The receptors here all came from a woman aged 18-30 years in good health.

CDR3 residues: CASSLPDSDYEQYF. The CDR3 nucleotides are TGTGCCAGCTCACTCCCGGACTCAGACTACGAGCAGTACTTC. The rearrangement links TRBV18 to TRBJ2-7; weak D call: TRBD2 (5 bases). This CDR3 comprises 14 residues. CDR1 is KGHSH and CDR2 is LQKENI in the germline V gene. Trimming took off 4 bases at V and 3 bases at J, with 13 bases between the two ends.

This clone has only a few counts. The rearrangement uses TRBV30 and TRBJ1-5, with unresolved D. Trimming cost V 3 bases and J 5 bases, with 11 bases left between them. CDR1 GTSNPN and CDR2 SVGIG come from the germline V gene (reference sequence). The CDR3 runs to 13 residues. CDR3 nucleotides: TGTGCCTGGAGCGGACTGACGCATCAGCCCCAGCATTTT. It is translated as CAWSGLTHQPQHF.

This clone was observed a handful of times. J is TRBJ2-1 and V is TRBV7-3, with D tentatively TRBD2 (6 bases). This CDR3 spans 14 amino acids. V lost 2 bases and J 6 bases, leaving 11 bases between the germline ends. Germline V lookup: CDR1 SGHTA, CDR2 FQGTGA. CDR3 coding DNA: TGTGCCAGCAGCTTATCGCGGGGAATCAATGAGCAGTTCTTC. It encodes CASSLSRGINEQFF.

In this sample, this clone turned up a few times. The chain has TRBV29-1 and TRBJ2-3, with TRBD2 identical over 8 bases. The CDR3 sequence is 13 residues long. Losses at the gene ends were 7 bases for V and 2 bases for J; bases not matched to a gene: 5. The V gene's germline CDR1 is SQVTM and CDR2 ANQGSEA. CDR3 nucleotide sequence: TGCAGCGCAGGGACTAGACACACAGATACGCAGTATTTT. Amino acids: CSAGTRHTDTQYF.

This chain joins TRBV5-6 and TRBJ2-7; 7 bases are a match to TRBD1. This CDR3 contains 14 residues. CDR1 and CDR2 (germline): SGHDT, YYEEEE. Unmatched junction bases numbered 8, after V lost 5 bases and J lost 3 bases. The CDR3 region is CASRATGILYEQYF. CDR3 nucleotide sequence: TGTGCCAGCAGGGCGACAGGGATCCTCTACGAGCAGTACTTC.

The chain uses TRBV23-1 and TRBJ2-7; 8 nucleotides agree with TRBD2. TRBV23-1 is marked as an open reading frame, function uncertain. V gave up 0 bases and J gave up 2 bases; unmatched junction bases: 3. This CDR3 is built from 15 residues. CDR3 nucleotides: TGCGCCAGCAGTCAATCCCGAGCGGGAGCCTACGAGCAGTACTTC. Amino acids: CASSQSRAGAYEQYF.

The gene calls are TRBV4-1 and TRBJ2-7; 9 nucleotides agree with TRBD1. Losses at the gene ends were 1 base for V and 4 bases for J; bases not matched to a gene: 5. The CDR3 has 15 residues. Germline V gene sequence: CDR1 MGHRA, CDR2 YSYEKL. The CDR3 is CASSQVGQGYYEQYF. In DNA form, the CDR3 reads TGCGCCAGCAGCCAAGTAGGACAGGGGTATTACGAGCAGTACTTC.

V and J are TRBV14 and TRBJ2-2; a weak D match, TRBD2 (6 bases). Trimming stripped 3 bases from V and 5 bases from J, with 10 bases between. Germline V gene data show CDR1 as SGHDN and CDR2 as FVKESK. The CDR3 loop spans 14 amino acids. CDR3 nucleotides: TGTGCCAGCAGCCAGTTAGCGGATACCGGGGAGCTGTTTTTT. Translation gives CASSQLADTGELFF.

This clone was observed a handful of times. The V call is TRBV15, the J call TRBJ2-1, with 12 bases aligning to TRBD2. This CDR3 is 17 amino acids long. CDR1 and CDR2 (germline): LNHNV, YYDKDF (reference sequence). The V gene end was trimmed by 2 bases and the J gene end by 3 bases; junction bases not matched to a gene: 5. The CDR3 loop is CATSRPRLAGDYNEQFF. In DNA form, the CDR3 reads TGTGCCACCAGCAGACCGAGACTAGCGGGAGACTACAATGAGCAGTTCTTC.

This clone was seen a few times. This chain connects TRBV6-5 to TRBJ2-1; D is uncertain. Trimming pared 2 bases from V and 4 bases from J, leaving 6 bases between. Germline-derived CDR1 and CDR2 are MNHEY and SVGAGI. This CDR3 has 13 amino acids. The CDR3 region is CASSYRVYNEQFF. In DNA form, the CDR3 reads TGTGCCAGCAGTTACCGGGTTTACAATGAGCAGTTCTTC.

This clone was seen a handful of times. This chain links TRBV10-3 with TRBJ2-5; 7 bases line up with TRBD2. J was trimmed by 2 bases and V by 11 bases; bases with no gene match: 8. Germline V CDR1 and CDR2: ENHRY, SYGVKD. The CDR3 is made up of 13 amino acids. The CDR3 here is CAVSGTTQETQYF. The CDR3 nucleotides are TGTGCCGTTTCCGGGACTACGCAAGAGACCCAGTACTTC.

The CDR3 nucleotides are TGTGCCTGGAGCCCGGGAATCTCTGGGGCCAACGTCCTGACTTTC. Encoded protein: CAWSPGISGANVLTF. V usage is TRBV30 and J usage is TRBJ2-6, with a tentative D call TRBD2 (5 bases). Trimming left V 3 bases short and J 0 bases short, with 9 bases between. In germline, CDR1 is GTSNPN, CDR2 SVGIG (reference sequence). The CDR3 totals 15 residues.

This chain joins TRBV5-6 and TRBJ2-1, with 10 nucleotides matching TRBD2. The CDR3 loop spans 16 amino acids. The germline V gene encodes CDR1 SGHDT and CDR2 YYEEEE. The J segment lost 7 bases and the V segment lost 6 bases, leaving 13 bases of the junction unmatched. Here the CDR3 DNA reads TGTGCCAGCATACCCGTTGGAGCGGGAGGGCCTAATGAGCAGTTCTTC. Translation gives CASIPVGAGGPNEQFF. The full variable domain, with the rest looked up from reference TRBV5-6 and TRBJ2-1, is DAGVTQSPTHLIKTRGQQVTLRCSPKSGHDTVSWYQQALGQGPQFIFQYYEEEERQRGNFPDRFSGHQFPNYSSELNVNALLLGDSALYLCASIPVGAGGPNEQFFGPGTRLTVL.

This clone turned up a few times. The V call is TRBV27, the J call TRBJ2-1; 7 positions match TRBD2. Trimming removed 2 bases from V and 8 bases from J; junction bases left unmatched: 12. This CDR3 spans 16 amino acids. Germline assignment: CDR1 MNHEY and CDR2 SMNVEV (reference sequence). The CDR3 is CASSLTLADPPDEQFF. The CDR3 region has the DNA TGTGCCAGCAGTTTAACCCTAGCGGACCCTCCGGATGAGCAGTTCTTC.

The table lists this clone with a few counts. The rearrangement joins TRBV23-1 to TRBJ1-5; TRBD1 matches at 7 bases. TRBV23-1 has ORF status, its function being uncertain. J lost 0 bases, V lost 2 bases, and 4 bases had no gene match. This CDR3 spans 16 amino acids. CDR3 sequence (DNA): TGCGCCAGCAGTCAAGCCGGACAGGATAGCAATCAGCCCCAGCATTTT. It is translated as CASSQAGQDSNQPQHF.

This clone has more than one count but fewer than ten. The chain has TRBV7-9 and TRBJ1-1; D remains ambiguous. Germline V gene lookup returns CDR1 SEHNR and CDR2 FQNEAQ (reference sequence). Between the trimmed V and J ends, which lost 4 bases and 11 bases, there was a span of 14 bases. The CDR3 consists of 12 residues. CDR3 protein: CASSSEGKKAFF. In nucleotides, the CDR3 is TGTGCCAGCAGCTCAGAGGGTAAGAAGGCTTTCTTT.

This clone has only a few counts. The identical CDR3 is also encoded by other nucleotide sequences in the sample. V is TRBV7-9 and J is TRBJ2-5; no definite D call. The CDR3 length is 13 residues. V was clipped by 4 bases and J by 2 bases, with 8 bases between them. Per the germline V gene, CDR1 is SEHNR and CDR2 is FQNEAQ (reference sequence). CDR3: CASSSLGQETQYF. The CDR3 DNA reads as TGTGCCAGCAGCTCCCTAGGTCAAGAGACCCAGTACTTC.

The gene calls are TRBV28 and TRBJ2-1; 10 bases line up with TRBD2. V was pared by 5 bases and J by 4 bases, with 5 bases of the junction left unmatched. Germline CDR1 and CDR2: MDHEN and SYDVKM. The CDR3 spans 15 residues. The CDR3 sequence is CASSPGTSVYNEQFF. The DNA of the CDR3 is TGTGCCAGCAGTCCCGGGACTAGCGTATACAATGAGCAGTTCTTC.

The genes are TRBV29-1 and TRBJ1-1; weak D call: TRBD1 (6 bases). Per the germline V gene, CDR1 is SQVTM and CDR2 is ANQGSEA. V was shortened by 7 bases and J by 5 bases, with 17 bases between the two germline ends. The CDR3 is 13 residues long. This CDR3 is CSGSQGYNTEAFF. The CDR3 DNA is TGCAGCGGATCACAGGGCTACAATACTGAAGCTTTCTTT.

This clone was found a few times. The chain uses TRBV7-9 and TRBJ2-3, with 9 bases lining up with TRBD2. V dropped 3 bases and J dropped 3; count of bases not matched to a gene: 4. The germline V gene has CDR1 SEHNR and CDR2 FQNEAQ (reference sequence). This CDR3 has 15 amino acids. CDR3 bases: TGTGCCAGCAGCTTTAGCGGGAGATCGACAGATACGCAGTATTTT. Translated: CASSFSGRSTDTQYF.

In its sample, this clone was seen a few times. CDR3 region: CASSPGPEHEQYF. In nucleotides, the CDR3 is TGTGCCAGCAGCCCAGGGCCGGAACACGAGCAGTACTTC. This chain uses TRBV7-2 with TRBJ2-7, with D perhaps TRBD1 (5 bases). The CDR3 consists of 13 residues. Germline loops: CDR1 SGHTA, CDR2 FQGNSA. V was shortened by 5 bases and J by 5 bases, with 13 bases between the two germline ends.

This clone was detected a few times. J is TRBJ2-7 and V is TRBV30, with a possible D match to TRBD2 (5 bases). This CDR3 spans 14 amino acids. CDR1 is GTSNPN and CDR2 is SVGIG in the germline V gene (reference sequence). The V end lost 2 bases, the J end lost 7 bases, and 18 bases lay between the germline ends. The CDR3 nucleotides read TGTGCCTGGAGTCGGTCGGGGATATGGGGAGAGCAGTACTTC. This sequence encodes CAWSRSGIWGEQYF.

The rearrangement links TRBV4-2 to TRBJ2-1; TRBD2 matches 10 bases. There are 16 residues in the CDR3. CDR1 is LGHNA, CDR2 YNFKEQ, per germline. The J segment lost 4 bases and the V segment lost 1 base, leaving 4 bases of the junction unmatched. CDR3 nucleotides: TGTGCCAGCAGCCAAGGGACTAGCGGAATATACAATGAGCAGTTCTTC. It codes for CASSQGTSGIYNEQFF.